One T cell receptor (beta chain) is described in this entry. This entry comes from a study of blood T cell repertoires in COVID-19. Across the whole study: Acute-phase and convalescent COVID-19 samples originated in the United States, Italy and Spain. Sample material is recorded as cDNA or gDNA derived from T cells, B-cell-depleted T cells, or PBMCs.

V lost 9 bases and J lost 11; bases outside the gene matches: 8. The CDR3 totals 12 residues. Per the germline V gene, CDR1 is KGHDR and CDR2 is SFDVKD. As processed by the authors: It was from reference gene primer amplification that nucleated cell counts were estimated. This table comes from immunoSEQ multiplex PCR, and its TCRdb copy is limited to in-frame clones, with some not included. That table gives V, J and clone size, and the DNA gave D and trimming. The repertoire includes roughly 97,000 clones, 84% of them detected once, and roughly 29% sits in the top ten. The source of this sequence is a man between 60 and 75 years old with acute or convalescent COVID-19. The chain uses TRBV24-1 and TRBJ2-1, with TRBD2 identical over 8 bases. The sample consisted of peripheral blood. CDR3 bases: TGTGCCACCGGGACTAGAGATCTAAAGCAGTTCTTC. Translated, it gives CATGTRDLKQFF.